Sequencing of this T cell receptor beta chain was carried out in a study of blood T cell repertoires in COVID-19. About the research overall: Samples taken during acute and convalescent COVID-19 were collected in the United States, Italy and Spain. Sources were T cells, B-cell-depleted T cells, or PBMCs; the material itself was cDNA or gDNA.

Authors' processing steps: Estimated nucleated cell counts came from reference gene primer amplification. The assay was immunoSEQ multiplex PCR, and TCRdb's table has in-frame clones only and misses some. The DNA gave D and trimming, while V, J and clone size come from that table. The profile covers over 130,000 clones, with 76% appearing a single time and 3.5% to 5% taken by the ten largest. The CDR3 is 14 amino acids. CDR1 SGHTS and CDR2 YDEGEE come from the germline V gene. Trimming removed 4 bases from V and 3 bases from J; junction bases left unmatched: 6. The V gene is TRBV5-8, the J gene TRBJ2-7; 8 positions match TRBD2. Sequencing was performed on peripheral blood. The TCR originated in a woman of 80 years or more with active or convalescent COVID-19. CDR3 region: CASSRAGALYEQYF. CDR3 bases: TGTGCCAGCAGCCGAGCGGGGGCTCTCTACGAGCAGTACTTC.